This section outlines one TCR beta chain sequence together with its context. Its recognized antigen is unknown. Base qualities are missing; no much larger clone stands one base away. Sequences KGHDR (CDR1) and SFDVKD (CDR2) are obtained from the germline V gene. The CDR3 has 17 amino acids, counting the end cysteine and phenylalanine. Only CDR3 DNA remains: 51 bases, in frame from the first base. Unmatched junction bases come to 7, with V trimmed by 3 bases and J by 3 bases. Stable Graves' hyperthyroidism was defined as no progression to ophthalmopathy during 18 months of follow-up. The hyperthyroidism patients were between 18 and 65 years old and newly diagnosed, with a disease duration of less than 2 months. Exclusion was applied to patients with uncontrolled infections, other autoimmune diseases, pregnancy or lactation. Diagnoses were established on the basis of clinical symptoms, serum thyroxine and TRAb, thyroid ultrasound, and orbital computed tomography. Trizol reagent was used to extract total RNA, and RNA quality was then checked on an Agilent 2100 Bioanalyzer.

The data were taken from a study of T cells in Graves' hyperthyroidism and ophthalmopathy (dated 2019 in TCRdb). Background on the whole study: A discovery cohort of roughly 100 patients, roughly 43 with Graves' ophthalmopathy and over 55 with stable Graves' hyperthyroidism, was used to find distinguishing TCR V-J signatures. Following sampling, methimazole starting at 30 mg daily was given to hyperthyroidism patients, and high-dose intravenous methylprednisolone was given to ophthalmopathy patients. Whether ophthalmopathy could be predicted prospectively was tested in an independent validation cohort made up of roughly 19 hyperthyroidism patients plus 17 patients who later progressed to ophthalmopathy. TCR Vbeta CDR3 sequencing of approximately 140 peripheral blood samples (over 40 ophthalmopathy, some 75 hyperthyroidism and around 17 progressor patients) is reported in the paper. The 90 to 100 discovery patients were randomly split 7:3 into training and test sets. In several Graves' hyperthyroidism patients, the study also compared T-cell repertoires from thyroid tissue with T-cell repertoires from blood. What the study reported, not specific to this receptor: Ophthalmopathy was separated from stable hyperthyroidism by a 13 V-J signature model, with about 86% sensitivity and 81% to 82% specificity obtained in cross-validation and 80%/75% obtained in testing. In validation, progression to ophthalmopathy was predicted by the model with around 71% sensitivity and 72% to 85% specificity, a median of about 6.8 months before onset. Sample size was not statistically predetermined, and investigators were not blinded to group allocation. Most expanded thyroid clonotypes (frequency above 0.001) were also detected in blood, a finding suggesting that blood repertoires may reflect thyroid immune responses.

The TCR beta CDR3 regions were amplified from the RNA transcripts. A first-round RT-PCR of the TCR CDR3 used the HTBI primer set with the Qiagen OneStep RT-PCR kit. Libraries were constructed in a second round of multiplex PCR, after which size selection and purification were performed. The libraries were sequenced on an Illumina HiSeq2000 using paired-end 100 bp reads. In the paper's pipeline: SOAPnuke was used to process the raw data, throwing out any read that contained adapters or uncalled bases, had a mean Phred below 15, or lacked an exact constant-primer or identifier match. COPE v1.2.5 was used to merge the high-quality paired reads, and each unique nucleotide sequence was defined as a clonotype. MiTCR v1.1 was used to align clonotypes to the IMGT TRBV, TRBD and TRBJ reference segments. Only V-J combinations with frequency above 0.0001, covering about 99% of repertoires, were analysed. The TCS score was defined as the ratio of F50 (clonal expansion) to E x V (chaos), calculated using BLOSUM62-based TCRdist between CDR3 peptides within each V-J. Welch's t-statistics and random forest reduced several hundred V-J features to under 15, which were used in a naive Bayes classifier (R e1071). TCRdb redid the processing of the public reads, applying fastp at Q25 and MiXCR, and retained in-frame beta chains. Every CDR3 protein is listed once, alongside the most common genes and DNA of its rows. None of the V and J calls come from the authors' own analysis; TCRdb made them. The sample yields 600,000 or so distinct CDR3 sequences; around 42% were counted once. The top ten clonotypes cover roughly 8.2% of the sample.

The rearranged segments are TRBV24-1 and TRBJ2-6; 7 of the junction bases match TRBD1. Input material: peripheral blood or thyroid tissue (not recorded which). The source is a woman between 18 and 30 years old with Graves' hyperthyroidism. Donor details come from another sample of the same person, matched by shared clones. CDR3 loop: CATSDPEGGGGANVLTF. The nucleotides are TGTGCCACCAGTGATCCCGAAGGGGGCGGTGGGGCCAACGTCCTGACTTTC.